The source of this T cell receptor beta chain is a study of identical twins. Findings of the study overall: In drawing conclusions, the study used cross-sectional statistical analysis and did not follow the same donors.

One entry per CDR3 protein results from TCRdb running MiXCR on the 5' RACE reads. The profile covers some 900,000 distinct CDR3 sequences, with 9% to 15% appearing a single time and around 1.6% taken by the ten largest. Notes on this clonotype: Its antigen is not identified.

The V end lost 4 bases, the J end lost 0 bases, and 13 bases lay between the germline ends. The CDR3 has 16 amino acids. CDR1 and CDR2 (germline): SGHRS, YFSETQ. These records were also assigned to another study, of yellow fever vaccine responses in identical twins.

V is TRBV5-1 and J is TRBJ2-2; D is ambiguous. The material sequenced was PBMCs. This receptor was identified in a woman in her late teens or twenties in good health. CDR3 DNA: TGCGCCAGCAGCCCATCTGTCACGTCGAACACCGGGGAGCTGTTTTTT. It encodes CASSPSVTSNTGELFF.